This record covers a single TCR beta chain. This clonotype was counted ten times or more. Its antigen is unknown. No much larger clone is present one base from it, and per-base qualities are unavailable. From a lookup of the germline V gene (reference sequence), CDR1 and CDR2 are GTSNPN and SVGIG. The CDR3 holds 15 amino acids from the cysteine to the phenylalanine. The sequence is cut down to CDR3 DNA, 45 bases in frame from base 1. At the junction V is shortened by 5 bases and J by 6 bases, with 22 bases in between. Stable Graves' hyperthyroidism was defined as no progression to ophthalmopathy during 18 months of follow-up. Hyperthyroidism patients were newly diagnosed, with disease duration under 2 months, and aged 18 to 65 years. Any patient with an uncontrolled infection, another autoimmune disease, pregnancy or lactation was excluded. Diagnoses were established on the basis of clinical symptoms, serum thyroxine and TRAb, thyroid ultrasound, and orbital computed tomography. Ficoll-Paque density gradient centrifugation was used to isolate PBMCs from 9.5 to 10 ml of fresh peripheral blood. Trizol reagent was used to extract total RNA, and RNA quality was then checked on an Agilent 2100 Bioanalyzer.

This entry comes from a study of T cells in Graves' hyperthyroidism and ophthalmopathy (dated by TCRdb to the late 2010s). In the study overall: Peripheral blood samples were taken at the time of initial diagnosis, prior to any treatment. The paper reports TCR Vbeta CDR3 sequencing of 140 or so peripheral blood samples: 43 ophthalmopathy, approximately 74 hyperthyroidism and approximately 17 progressor patients. TCR V-J signatures able to tell the groups apart were searched for in a discovery cohort of approximately 95 patients, of whom 40 to 45 had Graves' ophthalmopathy and roughly 58 had stable Graves' hyperthyroidism. After blood sampling, hyperthyroidism patients were treated with methimazole at a starting dose of 30 mg daily, and ophthalmopathy patients were treated with high-dose intravenous methylprednisolone. The 95 to 100 discovery patients were randomly divided into training and test sets at a 7:3 ratio. An independent validation cohort of under 20 hyperthyroidism patients and roughly 16 patients who later progressed to ophthalmopathy tested prospective prediction of ophthalmopathy. In addition, the study compared T-cell repertoires in thyroid tissue and in blood from roughly six Graves' hyperthyroidism patients. The investigation overall reported the following: Blood samples also contained most of the expanded thyroid clonotypes (frequency above 0.001), which suggests that blood repertoires may reflect thyroid immune responses. In cross-validation, a model built on a 13 V-J signature told ophthalmopathy apart from stable hyperthyroidism with 85% to 90% sensitivity and about 81% specificity, and in testing the same model reached 80%/75%. During validation, the model predicted progression to ophthalmopathy a median of about 6.5 months ahead of onset, with around 65% sensitivity and almost 75% specificity. No statistical method was used to set the sample size in advance, and investigators knew the group allocation.

The TCR beta CDR3 regions were amplified from RNA transcripts. The first round of RT-PCR for the TCR CDR3 was performed with the HTBI primer set and the Qiagen OneStep RT-PCR kit. Libraries were constructed in a second round of multiplex PCR, after which size selection and purification were carried out. Paired-end sequencing of the libraries was performed with 100 bp reads on an Illumina HiSeq2000. The authors' analysis ran thus. SOAPnuke was used to process the raw data, with reads discarded if the reads contained adapters or uncalled bases, had a mean Phred below 15, or lacked an exact constant-primer or identifier match. COPE v1.2.5 was used to merge the high-quality paired reads, and each unique nucleotide sequence was defined as a clonotype. MiTCR v1.1 was used to align clonotypes to the IMGT TRBV, TRBD and TRBJ reference segments. Analysis was restricted to V-J combinations with a frequency above 0.0001, which covered 98% to 99.2% of repertoires. The TCS score was defined as the ratio of F50 (clonal expansion) to E x V (chaos), calculated using BLOSUM62-based TCRdist between CDR3 peptides within each V-J. Welch's t-statistics and random forest reduced 450 to 600 V-J features to 13, which were used in a naive Bayes classifier (R e1071). TCRdb passed the public sequencing reads through fastp at Q25 and MiXCR, retaining productive beta sequences. Rows matching on CDR3 protein sequence are summarized as one entry with the most common DNA and genes. In this record, the V and J calls reflect TCRdb's handling and not the investigators' own analysis. Counted in this sample were hundreds of thousands of distinct CDR3 sequences; about a fifth of them appeared once. Of the sample, 3% to 4% falls within the top ten clones.

Sequencing was performed on blood. The sequence is built from TRBV30 and TRBJ2-5, with TRBD2 as a weak D call on 6 bases. The sequence derives from a woman aged 18-30 years with Graves' hyperthyroidism. The nucleotide sequence reads as follows: TGTGCCTGGTCGCCCGGGGGTTTGGGTCGGAAGACCCAGTACTTC. Translated, this is CAWSPGGLGRKTQYF.